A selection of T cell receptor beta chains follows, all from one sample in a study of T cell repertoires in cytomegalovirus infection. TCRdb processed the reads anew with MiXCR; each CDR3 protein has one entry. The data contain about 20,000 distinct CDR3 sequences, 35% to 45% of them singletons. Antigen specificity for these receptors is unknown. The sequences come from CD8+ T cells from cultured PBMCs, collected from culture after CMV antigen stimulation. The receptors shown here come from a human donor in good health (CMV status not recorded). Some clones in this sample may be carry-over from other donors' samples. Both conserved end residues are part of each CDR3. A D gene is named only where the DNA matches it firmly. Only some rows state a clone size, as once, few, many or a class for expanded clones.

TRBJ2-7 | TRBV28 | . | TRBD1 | TGTGCCAGCAGTCCGACTGGGCAGGGGGAAAGCTACGAGCAGTACTTC | CASSPTGQGESYEQYF
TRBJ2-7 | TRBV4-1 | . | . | TGCGCCAACAGCCAATGGCCCCTCCAGCGAGGTCTTTCCTACGAGCAGTACTTC | CANSQWPLQRGLSYEQYF
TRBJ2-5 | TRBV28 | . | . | TGTGCCAGCAGCCCCGTGGTCCGGCCCGAGACCCAGTACTTC | CASSPVVRPETQYF
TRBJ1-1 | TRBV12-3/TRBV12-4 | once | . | TGTGCCAGCAGTTTCGATATCACTGAAGCTTTCTTT | CASSFDITEAFF
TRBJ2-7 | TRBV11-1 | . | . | TGTGCCAGCAGCTCCCCCCGGAACAGGGAGTGGTCCTACGAGCAGTACTTC | CASSSPRNREWSYEQYF
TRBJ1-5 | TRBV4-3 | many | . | TGCGCCAGCAGCCAAGATAGGACGACGGCGGATTCCTTGTATAGCAATCAGCCCCAGCATTTT | CASSQDRTTADSLYSNQPQHF
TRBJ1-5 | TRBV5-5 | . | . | TGTGCCAGCAGTTTTGGACAGAATAGCAATCAGCCCCAGCATTTT | CASSFGQNSNQPQHF
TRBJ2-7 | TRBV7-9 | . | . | TGTGCCAGCAGCCAACCTACCCCTCAGGGGAGGTACGAGCAGTACTTC | CASSQPTPQGRYEQYF
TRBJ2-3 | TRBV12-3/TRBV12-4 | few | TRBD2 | TGTGCCAGCAGGGGGGGGGGACTAGCGGCCCTGACAGATACGCAGTATTTT | CASRGGGLAALTDTQYF
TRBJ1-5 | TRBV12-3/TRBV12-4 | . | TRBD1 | TGTGCCAGCAGTCCCGGGACAGAGAGGCAGCCCCAGCATTTT | CASSPGTERQPQHF
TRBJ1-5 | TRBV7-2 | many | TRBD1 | TGTGCCAGCAGCGCCGGGACAGTTAGCAATCAGCCCCAGCATTTT | CASSAGTVSNQPQHF
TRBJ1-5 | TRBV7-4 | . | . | TGTGCCAGCAGCACAAGGGGGGTAAGCAATCAGCCCCAGCATTTT | CASSTRGVSNQPQHF
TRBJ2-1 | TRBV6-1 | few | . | TGTGCCAGCAGTGAACGGGTCGAGAAAGCCTACAATGAGCAGTTCTTC | CASSERVEKAYNEQFF